This TCR beta chain is from a study of technical replicates of blood from several donors. The repertoire was sequenced with immunoSEQ multiplex PCR; TCRdb's copy has only in-frame clones and lacks some. In the table there are tens of thousands of clones, 85% to 95% of which are singletons. Trimming stripped 7 bases from V and 4 bases from J, with 20 bases between. This CDR3 is built from 16 residues. CDR1 and CDR2 (germline): MDHEN, SYDVKM. The gene calls are TRBV28 and TRBJ1-5; no clear D. This sequence originates from a human donor in good health. Sequenced sample: T cells isolated from PBMCs. The CDR3: CASTGFGRGGNQPQHF. The CDR3 nucleotides are TGTGCCAGCACCGGCTTCGGGCGGGGAGGGAATCAGCCCCAGCATTTT. The whole variable domain, remainder taken from reference TRBV28 and TRBJ1-5, is DVKVTQSSRYLVKRTGEKVFLECVQDMDHENMFWYRQDPGLGLRLIYFSYDVKMKEKGDIPEGYSVSREKKERFSLILESASTNQTSMYLCASTGFGRGGNQPQHFGDGTRLSIL.